The T cell receptor beta chain described here comes from a study of cytomegalovirus exposure and HLA in healthy donors. Primers included in the PCR were 60 Vbeta and 13 Jbeta primers. Data came from immunoSEQ multiplex PCR; TCRdb stores just in-frame clones and leaves some out. The table records some 200,000 clones, around 83% of them present only once. V was shortened by 5 bases and J by 5 bases, with 16 bases between the two germline ends. Germline CDR1 LNHDA, CDR2 SQIVND (reference sequence). This CDR3 spans 14 amino acids. Turning to this clone: The antigen is unknown.

Study findings and constraints: It is likely that the observed cluster of highly shared sequence variants was a sequencing artifact.

The receptor comes from a man in his fifties or sixties in good health and CMV-seronegative. This chain joins TRBV19 and TRBJ2-7, with D possibly TRBD2 on 5 matching bases. The sequenced sample consisted of PBMCs. The CDR3 protein is CASSLMYTRDEQYF. DNA for the CDR3: TGTGCCAGTAGTCTCATGTATACGAGGGACGAGCAGTACTTC.